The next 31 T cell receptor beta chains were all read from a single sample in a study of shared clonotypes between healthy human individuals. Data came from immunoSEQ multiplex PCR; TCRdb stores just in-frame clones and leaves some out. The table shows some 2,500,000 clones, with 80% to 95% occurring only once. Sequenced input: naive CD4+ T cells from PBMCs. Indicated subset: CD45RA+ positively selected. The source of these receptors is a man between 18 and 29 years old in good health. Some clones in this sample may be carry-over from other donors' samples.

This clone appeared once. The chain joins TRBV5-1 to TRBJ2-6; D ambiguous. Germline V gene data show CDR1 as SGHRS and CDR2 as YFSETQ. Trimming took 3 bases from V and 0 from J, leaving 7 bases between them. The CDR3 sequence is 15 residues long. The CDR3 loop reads CASSSGSSGANVLTF. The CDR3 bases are TGCGCCAGCAGCTCGGGTTCCTCTGGGGCCAACGTCCTGACTTTC.

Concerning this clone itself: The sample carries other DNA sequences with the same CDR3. This CDR3 is CASSVGGANEKLFF. CDR3 DNA sequence: TGTGCCAGCAGCGTAGGGGGGGCCAATGAAAAACTGTTTTTT. The chain recombines TRBV9 with TRBJ1-4; perhaps TRBD1 as D (6 bases). The CDR3 is 14 amino acids. CDR1 and CDR2 (germline): SGDLS, YYNGEE. V was trimmed by 0 bases and J by 5 bases, leaving 8 bases between them.

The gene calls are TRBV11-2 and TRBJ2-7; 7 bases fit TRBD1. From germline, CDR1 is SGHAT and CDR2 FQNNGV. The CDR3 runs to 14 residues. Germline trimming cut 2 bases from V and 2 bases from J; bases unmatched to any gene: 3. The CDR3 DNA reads TGTGCCAGCAGCTTAACAGGGGCCCCCTACGAGCAGTACTTC. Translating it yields CASSLTGAPYEQYF. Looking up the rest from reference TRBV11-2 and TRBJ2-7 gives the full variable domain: EAGVAQSPRYKIIEKRQSVAFWCNPISGHATLYWYQQILGQGPKLLIQFQNNGVVDDSQLPKDRFSAERLKGVDSTLKIQPAKLEDSAVYLCASSLTGAPYEQYFGPGTRLTVT.

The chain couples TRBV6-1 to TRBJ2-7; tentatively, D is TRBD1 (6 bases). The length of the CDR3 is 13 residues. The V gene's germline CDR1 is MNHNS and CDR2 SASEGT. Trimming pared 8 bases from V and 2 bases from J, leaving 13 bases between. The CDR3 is CASFNRVTYEQYF. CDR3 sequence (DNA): TGTGCCAGCTTTAACAGGGTAACCTACGAGCAGTACTTC.

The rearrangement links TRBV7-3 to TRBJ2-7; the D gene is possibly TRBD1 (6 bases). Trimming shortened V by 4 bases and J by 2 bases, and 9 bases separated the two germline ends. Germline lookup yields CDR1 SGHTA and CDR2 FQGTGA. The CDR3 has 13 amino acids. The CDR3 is CASSYGTTYEQYF. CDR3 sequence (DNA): TGTGCCAGCAGCTATGGGACAACCTACGAGCAGTACTTC.

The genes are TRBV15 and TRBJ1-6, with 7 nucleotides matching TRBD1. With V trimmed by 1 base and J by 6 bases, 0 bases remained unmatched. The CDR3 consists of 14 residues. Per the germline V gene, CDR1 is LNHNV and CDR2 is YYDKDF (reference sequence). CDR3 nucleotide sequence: TGTGCCACCAGCAGAGCAGGGGGTAATTCACCCCTCCACTTT. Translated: CATSRAGGNSPLHF.

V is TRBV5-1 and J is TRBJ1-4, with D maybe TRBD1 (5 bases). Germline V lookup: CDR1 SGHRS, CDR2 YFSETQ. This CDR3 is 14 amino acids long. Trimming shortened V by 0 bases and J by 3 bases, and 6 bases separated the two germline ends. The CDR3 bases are TGCGCCAGCAGCTTGGTACAGGCTAATGAAAAACTGTTTTTT. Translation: CASSLVQANEKLFF.

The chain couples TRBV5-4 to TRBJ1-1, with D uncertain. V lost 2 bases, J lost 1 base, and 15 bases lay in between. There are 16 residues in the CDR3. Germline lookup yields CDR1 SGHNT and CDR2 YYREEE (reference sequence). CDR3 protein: CASSLSLGWGNTEAFF. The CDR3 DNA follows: TGTGCCAGCAGCTTATCCTTGGGGTGGGGGAACACTGAAGCTTTCTTT.

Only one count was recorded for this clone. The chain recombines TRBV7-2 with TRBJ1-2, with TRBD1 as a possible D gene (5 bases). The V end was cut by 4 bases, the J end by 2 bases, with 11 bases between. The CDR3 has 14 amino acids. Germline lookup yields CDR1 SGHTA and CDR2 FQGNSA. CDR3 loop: CASSSGPENYGYTF. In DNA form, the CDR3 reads TGTGCCAGCAGCTCGGGACCGGAGAACTATGGCTACACCTTC.

The CDR3 region has the DNA TGTGCCACCGGACAGGGACCGACTAGCGGGATAGACAATGAGCAGTTCTTC. It encodes CATGQGPTSGIDNEQFF. The V call is TRBV14, the J call TRBJ2-1; 11 nucleotides agree with TRBD2. Germline V gene data show CDR1 as SGHDN and CDR2 as FVKESK. V lost 10 bases, J lost 5 bases, and 16 bases stayed unmatched. There are 17 residues in the CDR3.

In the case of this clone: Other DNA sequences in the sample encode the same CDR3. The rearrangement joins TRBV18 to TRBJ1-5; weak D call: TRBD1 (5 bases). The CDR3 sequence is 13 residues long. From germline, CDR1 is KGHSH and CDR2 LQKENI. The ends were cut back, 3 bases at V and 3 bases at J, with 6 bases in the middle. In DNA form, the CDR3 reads TGTGCCAGCTCACCGGACATCAATCAGCCCCAGCATTTT. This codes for CASSPDINQPQHF. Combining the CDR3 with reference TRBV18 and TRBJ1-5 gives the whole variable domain NAGVMQNPRHLVRRRGQEARLRCSPMKGHSHVYWYRQLPEEGLKFMVYLQKENIIDESGMPKERFSAEFPKEGPSILRIQQVVRGDSAAYFCASSPDINQPQHFGDGTRLSIL.

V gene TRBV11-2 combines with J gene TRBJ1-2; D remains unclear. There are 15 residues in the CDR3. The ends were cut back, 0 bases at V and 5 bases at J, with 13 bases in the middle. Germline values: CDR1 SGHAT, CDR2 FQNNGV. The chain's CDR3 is CASSLDVGVGYGYTF. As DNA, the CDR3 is TGTGCCAGCAGCTTAGATGTCGGGGTGGGGTATGGCTACACCTTC.

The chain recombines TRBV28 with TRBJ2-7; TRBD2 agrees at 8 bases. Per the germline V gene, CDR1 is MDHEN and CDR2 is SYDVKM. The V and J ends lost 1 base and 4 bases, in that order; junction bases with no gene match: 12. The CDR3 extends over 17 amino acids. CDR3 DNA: TGTGCCAGCAGTTTATCCTTCGGGGGGGGCGCGTCGTACGAGCAGTACTTC. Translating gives CASSLSFGGGASYEQYF.

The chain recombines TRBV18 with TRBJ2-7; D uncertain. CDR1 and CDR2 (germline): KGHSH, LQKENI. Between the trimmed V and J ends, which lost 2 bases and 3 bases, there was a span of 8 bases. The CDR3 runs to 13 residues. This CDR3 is CASSPVGDYEQYF. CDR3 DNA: TGTGCCAGCTCACCAGTTGGGGACTACGAGCAGTACTTC. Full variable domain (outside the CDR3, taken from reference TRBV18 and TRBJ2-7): NAGVMQNPRHLVRRRGQEARLRCSPMKGHSHVYWYRQLPEEGLKFMVYLQKENIIDESGMPKERFSAEFPKEGPSILRIQQVVRGDSAAYFCASSPVGDYEQYFGPGTRLTVT.

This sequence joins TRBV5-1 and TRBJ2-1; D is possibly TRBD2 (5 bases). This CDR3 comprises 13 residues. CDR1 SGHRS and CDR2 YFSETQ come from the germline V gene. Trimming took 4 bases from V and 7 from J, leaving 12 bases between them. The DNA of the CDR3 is TGCGCCAGCAGCCCACGAACGGGAAATGAGCAGTTCTTC. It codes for CASSPRTGNEQFF.

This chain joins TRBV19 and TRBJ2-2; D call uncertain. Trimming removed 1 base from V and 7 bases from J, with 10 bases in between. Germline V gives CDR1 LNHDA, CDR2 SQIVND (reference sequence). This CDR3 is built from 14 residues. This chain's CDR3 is CASSIVLSGGELFF. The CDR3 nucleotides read TGTGCCAGTAGTATAGTTCTGAGTGGCGGGGAGCTGTTTTTT.

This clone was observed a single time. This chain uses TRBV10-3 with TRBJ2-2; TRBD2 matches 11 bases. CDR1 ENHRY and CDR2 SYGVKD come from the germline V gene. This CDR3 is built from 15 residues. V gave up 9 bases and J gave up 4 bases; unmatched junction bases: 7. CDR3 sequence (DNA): TGTGCCATACGGCAGACTAGCGGGATCACCGGGGAGCTGTTTTTT. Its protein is CAIRQTSGITGELFF.

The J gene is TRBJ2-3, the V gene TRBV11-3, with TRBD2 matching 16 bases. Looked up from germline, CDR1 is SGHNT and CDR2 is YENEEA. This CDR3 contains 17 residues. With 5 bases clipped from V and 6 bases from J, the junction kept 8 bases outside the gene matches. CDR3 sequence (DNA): TGTGCCAGCAGCAAGGGACTAGCGGGAGGGCCAAAGGATACGCAGTATTTT. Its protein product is CASSKGLAGGPKDTQYF. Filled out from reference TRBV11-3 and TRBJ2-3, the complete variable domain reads EAGVVQSPRYKIIEKKQPVAFWCNPISGHNTLYWYLQNLGQGPELLIRYENEEAVDDSQLPKDRFSAERLKGVDSTLKIQPAELGDSAVYLCASSKGLAGGPKDTQYFGPGTRLTVL.

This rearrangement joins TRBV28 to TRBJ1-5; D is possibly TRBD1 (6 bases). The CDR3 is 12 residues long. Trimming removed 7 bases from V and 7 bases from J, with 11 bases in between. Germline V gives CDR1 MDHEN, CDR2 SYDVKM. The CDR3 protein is CASNSGTQPQHF. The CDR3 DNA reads TGTGCCAGCAATTCAGGGACACAGCCCCAGCATTTT.

CDR3 nucleotides: TGTGCCAGCTCACCCCCAACTAGCGGGAGCTCCTACGAGCAGTACTTC. Its protein is CASSPPTSGSSYEQYF. The chain links TRBV18 to TRBJ2-7; 11 positions agree with TRBD2. The trim removed 3 bases at V and 0 bases at J, leaving 4 bases unmatched. The germline gives CDR1 KGHSH, CDR2 LQKENI. The CDR3 loop spans 16 amino acids.

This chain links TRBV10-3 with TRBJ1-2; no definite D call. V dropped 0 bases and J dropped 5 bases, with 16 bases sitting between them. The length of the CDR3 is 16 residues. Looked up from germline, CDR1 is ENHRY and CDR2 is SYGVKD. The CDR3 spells CAISESTLRGGYGYTF. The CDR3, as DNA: TGTGCCATCAGTGAGTCGACTCTACGGGGTGGGTATGGCTACACCTTC.

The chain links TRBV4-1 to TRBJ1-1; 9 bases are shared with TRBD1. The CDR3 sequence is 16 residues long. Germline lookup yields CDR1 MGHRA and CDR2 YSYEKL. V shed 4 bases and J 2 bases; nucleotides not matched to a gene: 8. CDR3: CASSRIQGATNTEAFF. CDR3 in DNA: TGCGCCAGCAGCCGTATACAGGGGGCCACTAACACTGAAGCTTTCTTT.

CDR3 bases: TGCAGCGTTGCGAAAGGGGACAGCCAAGAGACCCAGTACTTC. Amino acid sequence: CSVAKGDSQETQYF. The chain couples TRBV29-1 to TRBJ2-5; 7 nucleotides agree with TRBD1. With V trimmed by 4 bases and J by 1 base, 6 bases remained unmatched. Germline V CDR1 and CDR2: SQVTM, ANQGSEA. The CDR3 sequence is 14 residues long.

This CDR3 reads CATRGRAADTQYF. The CDR3 bases are TGTGCCACCAGAGGGCGGGCGGCAGATACGCAGTATTTT. The chain couples TRBV19 to TRBJ2-3, with D perhaps matching TRBD2 (5 bases). Germline V gene data show CDR1 as LNHDA and CDR2 as SQIVND (reference sequence). This CDR3 spans 13 amino acids. V was clipped by 10 bases and J by 4 bases, with 15 bases between them.

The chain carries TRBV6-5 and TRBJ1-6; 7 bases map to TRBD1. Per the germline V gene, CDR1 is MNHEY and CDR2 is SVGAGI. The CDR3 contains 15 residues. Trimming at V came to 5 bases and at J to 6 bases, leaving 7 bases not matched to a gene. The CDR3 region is CASSMPGQTNSPLHF. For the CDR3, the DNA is TGTGCCAGCAGTATGCCGGGACAGACTAATTCACCCCTCCACTTT.

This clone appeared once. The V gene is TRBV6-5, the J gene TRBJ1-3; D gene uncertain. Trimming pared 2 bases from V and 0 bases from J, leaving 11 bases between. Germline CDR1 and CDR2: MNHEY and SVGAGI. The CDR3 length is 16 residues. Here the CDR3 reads CASSYNQFSSGNTIYF. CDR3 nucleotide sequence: TGTGCCAGCAGTTACAATCAGTTCAGCTCTGGAAACACCATATATTTT.

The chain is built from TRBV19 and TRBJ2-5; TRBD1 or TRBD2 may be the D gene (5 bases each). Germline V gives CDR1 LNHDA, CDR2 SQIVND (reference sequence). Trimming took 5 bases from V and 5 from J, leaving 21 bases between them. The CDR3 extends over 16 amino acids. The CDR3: CASSATPGPNKETQYF. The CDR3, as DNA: TGTGCCAGTAGTGCAACGCCGGGACCCAACAAGGAGACCCAGTACTTC. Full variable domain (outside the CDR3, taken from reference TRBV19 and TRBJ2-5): DGGITQSPKYLFRKEGQNVTLSCEQNLNHDAMYWYRQDPGQGLRLIYYSQIVNDFQKGDIAEGYSVSREKKESFPLTVTSAQKNPTAFYLCASSATPGPNKETQYFGPGTRLLVL.

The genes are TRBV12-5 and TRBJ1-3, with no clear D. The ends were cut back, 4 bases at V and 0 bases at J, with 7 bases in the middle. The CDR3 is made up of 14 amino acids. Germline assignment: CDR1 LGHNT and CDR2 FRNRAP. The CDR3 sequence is CASGSGPSGNTIYF. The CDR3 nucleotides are TGTGCTAGTGGTTCCGGTCCCTCTGGAAACACCATATATTTT.

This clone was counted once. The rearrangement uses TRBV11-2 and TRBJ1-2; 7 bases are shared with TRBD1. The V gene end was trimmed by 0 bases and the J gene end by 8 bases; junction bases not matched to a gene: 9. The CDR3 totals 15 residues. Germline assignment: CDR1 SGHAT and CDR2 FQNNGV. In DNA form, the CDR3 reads TGTGCCAGCAGCTTAGACTACGAGGGGGCGAGAGGCTACACCTTC. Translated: CASSLDYEGARGYTF.

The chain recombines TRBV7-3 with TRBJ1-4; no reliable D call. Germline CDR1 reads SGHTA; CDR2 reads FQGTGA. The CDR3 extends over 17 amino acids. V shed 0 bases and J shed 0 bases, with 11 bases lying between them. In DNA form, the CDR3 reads TGTGCCAGCAGCTTAACCCCAGTAGGGTCAACTAATGAAAAACTGTTTTTT. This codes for CASSLTPVGSTNEKLFF.

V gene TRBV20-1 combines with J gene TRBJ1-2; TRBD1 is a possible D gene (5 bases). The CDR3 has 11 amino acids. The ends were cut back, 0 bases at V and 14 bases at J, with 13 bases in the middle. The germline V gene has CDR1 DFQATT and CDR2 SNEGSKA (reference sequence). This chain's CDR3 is CSARDWGPITF. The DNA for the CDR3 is TGCAGTGCTAGAGATTGGGGCCCTATAACCTTC.